Listed below are T cell receptor beta chains from one sample, sequenced in a study of blood T cell repertoires in COVID-19. Profiled with immunoSEQ multiplex PCR; TCRdb holds only in-frame clones, not every one. This sample has approximately 230,000 clones, with roughly 79% found just once. The sample comprised PBMCs or T cells enriched from blood (not recorded which). These receptors were taken from a man aged 35 to 55 who had recovered from COVID-19. CDR3s include the opening cysteine and the closing phenylalanine or tryptophan. A D gene is named only where the DNA matches it firmly. Not every row has a clone size; where given, it reads once, few, many or a size class.

J gene | clone size | V gene | D gene | CDR3 protein | CDR3 DNA
TRBJ2-7 | . | TRBV7-9 | . | CASSSGSLYEQYF | TGTGCCAGCAGTTCGGGGTCGCTCTACGAGCAGTACTTC
TRBJ1-3 | . | TRBV29-1 | TRBD1 | CSVVKGAVGNTIYF | TGCAGCGTTGTAAAGGGGGCCGTTGGAAACACCATATATTTT
TRBJ1-1 | . | TRBV6-5 | . | CASTKDRTYTEAFF | TGTGCCAGCACTAAAGACAGAACCTACACTGAAGCTTTCTTT
TRBJ2-3 | . | TRBV9 | . | CASSVSRGTDTQYF | TGTGCCAGCAGCGTATCCAGGGGCACAGATACGCAGTATTTT
TRBJ2-3 | . | TRBV7-9 | . | CASSLVGGGRDTDTQYF | TGTGCCAGCAGCTTAGTAGGTGGAGGGCGAGACACAGATACGCAGTATTTT
TRBJ2-7 | . | TRBV7-9 | . | CASSLGQRYEQYF | TGTGCCAGCAGCTTGGGCCAACGATACGAGCAGTACTTC
TRBJ1-1 | . | TRBV19 | . | CASPRGTIFTEAFF | TGTGCCAGTCCAAGGGGAACCATCTTCACTGAAGCTTTCTTT
TRBJ1-5 | few | TRBV12-3/TRBV12-4 | . | CASRSGPGPQHF | TGTGCCAGCAGATCCGGCCCAGGGCCCCAGCATTTT
TRBJ2-7 | . | TRBV11-2 | TRBD2 | CASSFSGSIYEQYF | TGTGCCAGCAGCTTCAGCGGGAGCATCTACGAGCAGTACTTC
TRBJ1-4 | . | TRBV5-1 | . | CASSSGATVVTNEKLFF | TGCGCCAGCTCGTCCGGCGCGACTGTGGTAACTAATGAAAAACTGTTTTTT
TRBJ1-5 | . | TRBV7-3 | . | CASSLRGGNQPQHF | TGTGCCAGCAGCTTACGTGGCGGAAATCAGCCCCAGCATTTT
TRBJ2-1 | . | TRBV6-5 | . | CASGIQGSYGWQFF | TGTGCCAGCGGCATACAGGGAAGTTATGGCTGGCAGTTCTTC
TRBJ1-2 | . | TRBV5-4 | TRBD1 | CASRGGQGAFNYGYTF | TGTGCCAGCAGGGGCGGACAGGGGGCCTTTAACTATGGCTACACCTTC
TRBJ1-6 | . | TRBV2 | . | CASSERVAGSPLHF | TGTGCCAGCAGTGAAAGGGTCGCGGGGTCACCCCTCCACTTT
TRBJ2-7 | once | TRBV28 | TRBD1 | CASTPPDRAHEQYF | TGTGCCAGCACCCCCCCCGACAGGGCCCACGAGCAGTACTTC
TRBJ1-3 | . | TRBV21-1 | . | CASSPRTALAGNTIYF | TGTGCCAGCAGCCCGCGGACAGCCCTGGCTGGAAACACCATATATTTT
TRBJ2-2 | . | TRBV5-4 | TRBD2 | CASSLGGVAGVGGELFF | TGTGCCAGCAGCCTCGGTGGGGTAGCGGGAGTTGGCGGGGAGCTGTTTTTT
TRBJ2-1 | . | TRBV10-3 | . | CAISRDNEQFF | TGTGCCATCAGTCGAGACAATGAGCAGTTCTTC
TRBJ1-6 | . | TRBV14 | . | CASSHPRSPLHF | TGTGCCAGCAGCCACCCTAGGTCACCCCTCCACTTT
TRBJ1-1 | once | TRBV28 | TRBD1 | CASSFATGGENTEAFF | TGTGCCAGCAGTTTCGCGACAGGGGGCGAGAACACTGAAGCTTTCTTT
TRBJ1-3 | . | TRBV12-3/TRBV12-4 | . | CASTVYSGNTIYF | TGTGCCAGCACTGTGTATAGCGGGAACACCATATATTTT
TRBJ2-7 | . | TRBV28 | . | CASSPLYEQYF | TGTGCCAGCAGTCCCCTCTACGAGCAGTACTTC
TRBJ1-2 | . | TRBV7-6 | . | CASSSRAGERIGYTF | TGTGCCAGCAGCTCTAGAGCGGGGGAGAGAATTGGCTACACCTTC
TRBJ1-2 | . | TRBV10-3 | TRBD1 | CAISKDRGRGYTF | TGTGCCATCAGTAAGGACAGGGGTCGGGGCTACACCTTC